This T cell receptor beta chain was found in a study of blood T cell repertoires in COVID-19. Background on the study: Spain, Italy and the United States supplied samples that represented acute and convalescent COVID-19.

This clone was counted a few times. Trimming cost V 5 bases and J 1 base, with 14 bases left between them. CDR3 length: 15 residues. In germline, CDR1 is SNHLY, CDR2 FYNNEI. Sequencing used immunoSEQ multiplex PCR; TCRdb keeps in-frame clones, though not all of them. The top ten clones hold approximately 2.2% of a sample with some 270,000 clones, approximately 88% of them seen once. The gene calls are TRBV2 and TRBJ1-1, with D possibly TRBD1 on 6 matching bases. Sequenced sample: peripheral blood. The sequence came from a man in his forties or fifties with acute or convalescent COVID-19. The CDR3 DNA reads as TGTGCCAGCAGTCTTACAGGGATCGGGAACACTGAAGCTTTCTTT. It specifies CASSLTGIGNTEAFF.